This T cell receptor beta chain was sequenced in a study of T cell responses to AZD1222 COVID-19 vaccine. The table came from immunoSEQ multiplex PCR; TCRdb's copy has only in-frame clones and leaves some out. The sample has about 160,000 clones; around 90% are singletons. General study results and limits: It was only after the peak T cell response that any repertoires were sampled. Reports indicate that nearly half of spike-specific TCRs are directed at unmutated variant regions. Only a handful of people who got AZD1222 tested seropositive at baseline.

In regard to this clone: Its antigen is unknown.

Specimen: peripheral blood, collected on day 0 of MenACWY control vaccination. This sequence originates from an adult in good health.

CDR3 DNA: TGTGCCAGCAGCCCGGGTAGGGGGGAGGGCCTCTCCTACGAGCAGTACTTC. Translating it yields CASSPGRGEGLSYEQYF. The chain joins TRBV5-4 to TRBJ2-7; the D gene is possibly TRBD2 (7 bases). V gave up 4 bases and J gave up 0 bases, with 20 bases separating them. Germline CDR1 and CDR2: SGHNT and YYREEE (reference sequence). The CDR3 contains 17 residues.